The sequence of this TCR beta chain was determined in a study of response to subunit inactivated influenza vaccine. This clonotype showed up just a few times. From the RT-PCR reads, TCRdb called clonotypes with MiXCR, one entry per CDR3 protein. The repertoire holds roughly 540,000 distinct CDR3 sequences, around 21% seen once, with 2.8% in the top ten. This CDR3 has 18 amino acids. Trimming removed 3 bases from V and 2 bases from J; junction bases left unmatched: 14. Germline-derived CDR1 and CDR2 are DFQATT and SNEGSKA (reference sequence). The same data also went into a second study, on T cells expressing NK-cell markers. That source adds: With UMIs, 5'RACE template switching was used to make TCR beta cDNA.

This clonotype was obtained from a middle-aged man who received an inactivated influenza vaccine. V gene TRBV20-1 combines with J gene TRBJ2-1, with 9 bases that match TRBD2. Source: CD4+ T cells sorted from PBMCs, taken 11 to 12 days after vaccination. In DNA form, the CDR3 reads TGCAGTGCTAGTCGGCCTCCGGCGGGAGGGCGCCCCTACAATGAGCAGTTCTTC. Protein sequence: CSASRPPAGGRPYNEQFF.